The entry below gives a single T cell receptor beta chain sequence along with its context. This clone's antigen is unknown. No base-level quality is on record; no much larger clone is a single base apart. The source of the sample is a study of identical twins (dated by TCRdb to about 2016). Regarding the complete study: To test whether fetal clonotypes persist, this study deep-sequenced TCR alpha and beta repertoires from monozygotic twins, from unrelated adults of various ages, and from cord blood. To rule out contamination, the twin experiments were replicated at different times with different library preparation protocols. Overall results and qualifications from the work: Fewer insertions were carried by abundant cord blood beta clonotypes; a weaker similar trend was observed in young adult naive repertoires, while no such trend was observed in memory repertoires. Because the same donors could not be followed over many years, conclusions were based on cross-sectional statistical analysis. Out-of-frame TCR alpha sharing in monozygotic twins was systematically underestimated by recombination models, whereas sharing between unrelated individuals was in agreement with the recombination models. The excess sharing between twins in beta out-of-frame sequences was weaker because fewer shared sequences reduced the signal-to-noise ratio. Zero-insertion analyses could be partly confounded by invariant T cells such as MAIT and iNKT, though diverse VJ usage argued against such confounding for most clonotypes. Out-of-frame TCR alpha sequences shared between twins showed an excess of low generation-probability sequences compared with coincidental sharing between unrelated individuals.

The CDR3, cysteine through phenylalanine, is 13 amino acids long. This entry keeps only the CDR3 DNA: 39 bases, framed from base 1. V drops 7 bases and J drops 7 bases, leaving 13 bases in between. The germline V gene yields MNHNS for CDR1 and SASEGT for CDR2. Every donor was a healthy Caucasian. Three pairs of female monozygotic twins, all aged roughly 18 to 29 years, were included in the twin cohort. Positive isolation kits from Invitrogen were used to isolate CD4+ and CD8+ T cell populations. Library preparation employed 5' RACE. Sequencing took place on an Illumina HiSeq 2000. Template switching introduced a universal primer binding site; the final cDNA contained a unique molecular identifier, enabling accurate counting of TCR cDNA molecules. First-strand cDNA for TCR alpha and beta chains was synthesized from specific primers in the conserved constant-segment region. Each cDNA library was double barcoded, with a SMART-Mk sample barcode plus Illumina barcodes, to control for contamination. TruSeq adapter sequences and Illumina sample barcodes were added in two successive PCR steps. TCR alpha and beta cDNA libraries were sequenced on the Illumina HiSeq platform with custom primers. The study's own analysis went as follows. MiGEC was used to process raw reads and extract unique molecular identifiers, and MiXCR was used to find CDR3 positions. Recombination models were inferred per individual with the repgenHMM and IGoR tools using an EM algorithm. The tcR package in R was used for shared clonotype analysis, with sharing normalized by the product of cloneset sizes. To study raw recombination free of thymic and clonal selection effects, out-of-frame nonproductive sequences were analyzed. TCRdb handled the public reads itself, with Q25 trimming in fastp and clone calling in MiXCR, and kept productive beta chains. Rows matching on CDR3 protein sequence are summarized as one entry with the most common DNA and genes. The V and J calls here are based on TCRdb, not the publication. In this sample the table shows 450,000 or so distinct CDR3 sequences, 20% to 25% of which occur a single time. The ten largest clones take up about 2.7% of the sample.

The data also belong to a second study, concerning T cells expressing NK-cell markers. According to the second study: Under 10 donors provided sorted CD3+CD56+NKG2C+, CD3+CD56+NKG2C- and CD3+CD56-NKG2C+ T-cell subsets, whose TCR beta-chain repertoires were profiled. Of the eight sequenced donors, seven were found to be HCMV-seropositive and one was found to be HCMV-seronegative. In several experiments an anti-gammadeltaTCR antibody was added to restrict sorting to alphabetaTCR-expressing T cells. In over 5 donors, the dominant CD3+CD56+NKG2C+ clonotypes were among the top 10 CD8+ clonotypes and accounted for about 1.0-7.5% of CD8+ T cells. Those dominant clonotypes were again the most abundant among CD3+CD56-NKG2C+ cells in a few donors, at roughly 25-60.1%. Whether the expanded NKG2C-expressing T cell clones were specific for HCMV antigens remained unclear. The study sequenced eight donors, all healthy volunteers chosen at random: three men and five women. HCMV-specific IgG was detected in serum with a commercial ELISA kit to determine HCMV serostatus. Reads were demultiplexed and grouped by UMI with MIGEC, and clonotypes were assembled and quantified with MiTCR. Only TCR cDNA sequences supported by at least two reads were kept to exclude erroneous sequences. Downstream repertoire analysis used the tcR package, and clonotypes were matched across fractions by CDR3 nucleotide sequence plus V segment. VDJmatch was used to annotate antigen specificity against VDJdb, with one amino acid substitution in CDR3 permitted.

The V and J genes are TRBV6-1 and TRBJ2-2; the D segment cannot be called with confidence. The TCR sequence derives from a woman aged 18-35 years in good health. The sequenced sample was CD4+ T cells sorted from blood. The CDR3 has the sequence CASKKEIIGELFF. In nucleotides, the sequence is TGTGCCAGCAAGAAGGAAATAATCGGGGAGCTGTTTTTT.